This T cell receptor (beta chain) comes out of a study of T cells in localized non-small cell lung cancer (dated by TCRdb to the early 2020s). Regarding the study in general: The study examined T cell repertoires in a few hundred patients with early-stage NSCLC and compared tumors with uninvolved tumor-adjacent lungs. The cohort consisted of approximately 220 treatment-naive NSCLC patients whose localized lung tumors had been resected. A mean age of roughly 64 years was recorded for the NSCLC patients, of whom around 140 were male and 100 to 110 were female.

What the study reported, not specific to this receptor: Higher blood T cell density associated with longer overall survival, while higher adjacent-lung clonality associated with shorter survival. Of the top 100 tumor clones, a median of 57 were detected in paired uninvolved adjacent lung; roughly 26 were also among that lung's top 100. Uninvolved tumor-adjacent lung showed the highest T cell clonality, higher than tumor, which suggests more focused antigenic responses in the uninvolved tumor-adjacent lung. Because multi-region sequencing of the tumors was not done, intratumor heterogeneity could not be ruled out. Because the study design was exploratory, TCR variables were selected using unadjusted p-values without false-discovery rate correction.

TCR beta CDR3 regions were sequenced from DNA using the immunoSEQ Assay. For the original study's pipeline: To compute T cell density, TCR beta template counts were normalized to usable DNA, which was estimated by amplifying housekeeping genes. Using the preseqR package, richness was estimated by extrapolating to 120,000 templates for tissue samples and 400,000 templates for PBMC samples. Clonality was defined by subtracting Pielou's evenness from one. To identify tissue-enriched TCRs, differential abundance testing was run on productive amino-acid clonotypes with a minimum total count of 5 and an alpha of 0.1. The Jaccard Index and the Morisita Overlap Index were used to quantify repertoire overlap between compartments. GLIPH grouped TCR beta CDR3s together with public tetramer-defined viral CDR3s, and a viral motif had to include at least three viral sequences and also show V-gene enrichment. Imported from immuneACCESS, the table was reduced by TCRdb to in-frame sequences with V and J called. These copies leave out some clones; in studies compared against another copy, an unresolved V gene accounts for under half, and the cause of the remainder is not known. V, J and clone size are those of that table, while D and trimming were read from the DNA. The sample table shows around 92,000 clones, and approximately 91% are seen once. Approximately 4% of the sample comes from the top ten.

Cut back by 6 bases and 2 bases, the V and J ends lie 10 bases apart. The CDR1 and CDR2 encoded by the germline V gene are MNHNS and SASEGT. Its CDR3 holds 13 amino acids, cysteine through phenylalanine. The sequence is cut down to CDR3 DNA, 39 bases in frame from base 1. At diagnosis, peripheral blood, uninvolved tumor-adjacent lung and tumor were collected and stored as a combination of fresh-frozen and FFPE material. For TCR repertoire profiling, the blood samples were analyzed as peripheral blood mononuclear cells. This clone was recorded once. The antigen it binds to is not known. Base qualities are not provided; no much larger clone lies one nucleotide away.

The source material was PBMCs, sampled before any cancer treatment. The receptor was derived from a woman aged 35 to 70 with stage II squamous cell lung carcinoma. The V and J genes are TRBV6-1 and TRBJ1-1, and TRBD1 may be the D gene, going by 5 matching bases. The CDR3 protein sequence reads: CASRGVVNTEAFF. The nucleotide sequence is TGTGCCAGCAGGGGGGTTGTTAACACTGAAGCTTTCTTT.